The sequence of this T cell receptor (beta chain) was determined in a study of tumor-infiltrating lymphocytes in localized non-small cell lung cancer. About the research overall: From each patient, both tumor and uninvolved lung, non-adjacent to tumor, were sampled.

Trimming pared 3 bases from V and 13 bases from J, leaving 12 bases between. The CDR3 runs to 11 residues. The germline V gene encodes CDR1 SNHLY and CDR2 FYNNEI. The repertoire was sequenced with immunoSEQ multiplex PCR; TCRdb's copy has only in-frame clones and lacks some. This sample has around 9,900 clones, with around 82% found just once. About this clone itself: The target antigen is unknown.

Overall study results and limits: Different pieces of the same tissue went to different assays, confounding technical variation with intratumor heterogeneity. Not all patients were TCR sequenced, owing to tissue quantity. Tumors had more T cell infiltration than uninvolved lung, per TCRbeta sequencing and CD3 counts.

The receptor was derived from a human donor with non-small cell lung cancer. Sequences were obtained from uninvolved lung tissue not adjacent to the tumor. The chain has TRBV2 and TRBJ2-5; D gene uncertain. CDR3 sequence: CASSEVQVRYF. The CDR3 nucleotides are TGTGCCAGCAGTGAGGTTCAGGTTCGGTACTTC.